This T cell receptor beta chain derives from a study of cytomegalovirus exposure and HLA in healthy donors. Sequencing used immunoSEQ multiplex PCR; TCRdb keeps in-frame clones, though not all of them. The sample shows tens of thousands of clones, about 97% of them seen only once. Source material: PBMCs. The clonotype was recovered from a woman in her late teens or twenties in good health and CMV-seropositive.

CDR3 region: CASSQGTVQNEKLFF. The CDR3 DNA is TGTGCCAGCAGCCAAGGGACAGTGCAAAATGAAAAACTGTTTTTT. The chain has TRBV5-4 and TRBJ1-4; the match to TRBD1 covers 7 bases. CDR1 is SGHNT and CDR2 is YYREEE in the germline V gene (reference sequence). This CDR3 is built from 15 residues. V shed 4 bases, J shed 5 bases, and the junction held 8 bases outside the gene matches. The full variable domain, rest sourced from reference TRBV5-4 and TRBJ1-4, is ETGVTQSPTHLIKTRGQQVTLRCSSQSGHNTVSWYQQALGQGPQFIFQYYREEENGRGNFPPRFSGLQFPNYSSELNVNALELDDSALYLCASSQGTVQNEKLFFGSGTQLSVL.